These T cell receptor beta chains were read from a single sample in a study of blood T cell repertoires in COVID-19. This table comes from immunoSEQ multiplex PCR, and its TCRdb copy is limited to in-frame clones, with some not included. The table records about 14,000 clones, roughly 90% of them present only once. What was sequenced was peripheral blood. The receptors here all came from a human donor in a cohort sampled during active COVID-19. Each CDR3 is given with its conserved first and last residue. A D gene is named only where the DNA matches it firmly. Size is stated for part of the rows, as once, few or many counts, or as a class when the clone is expanded.

>.|TRBV14|.|TRBJ1-2
CASSFDRFYGYTF
TGTGCCAGCAGTTTCGACAGGTTCTATGGCTACACCTTC
>.|TRBV27|TRBD1|TRBJ1-2
CASRATSGQGESYGYTF
TGTGCCAGCAGGGCAACCTCAGGACAGGGCGAGAGCTATGGCTACACCTTC
>.|TRBV6-1|TRBD1|TRBJ2-5
CASSETRDSAGTQYF
TGTGCCAGCAGTGAAACTCGGGACAGCGCTGGGACCCAGTACTTC
>.|TRBV10-1|.|TRBJ2-5
CASSAQGGETQYF
TGCGCCAGCAGTGCACAGGGGGGGGAGACCCAGTACTTC
>.|TRBV5-4|.|TRBJ1-6
CASSPQQGAYNSPLHF
TGTGCCAGCAGCCCACAACAGGGTGCCTATAATTCACCCCTCCACTTT
>few|TRBV7-8|.|TRBJ1-6
CASSLLPRTSLNSPLHF
TGTGCCAGCAGCTTATTACCCCGGACTTCCCTCAATTCACCCCTCCACTTT
>.|TRBV6-6|.|TRBJ1-4
CASSYPGRPGDEKLFF
TGTGCCAGCAGTTATCCGGGTCGCCCGGGGGATGAAAAACTGTTTTTT
>few|TRBV6-4|TRBD2|TRBJ2-3
CASSERGGTDTQYF
TGTGCCAGCAGTGAACGGGGGGGCACAGATACGCAGTATTTT
>.|TRBV30|.|TRBJ1-4
CAWSQGREATNEKLFF
TGTGCCTGGAGTCAGGGCAGGGAAGCAACTAATGAAAAACTGTTTTTT
>.|TRBV7-2|.|TRBJ1-2
CASSPSSHQAFGASYGYTF
TGTGCCAGCAGCCCTAGCTCGCACCAGGCTTTCGGAGCTAGCTATGGCTACACCTTC
>.|TRBV21-1|.|TRBJ2-1
CASSFRPGQGAGNEQFF
TGTGCCAGCAGCTTTCGACCGGGACAGGGGGCGGGAAATGAGCAGTTCTTC
>.|TRBV7-9|TRBD1|TRBJ1-6
CASSRTGDSPLHF
TGTGCCAGCAGCCGGACAGGGGACTCACCCCTCCACTTT
>few|TRBV29-1|.|TRBJ1-1
CSVGANRGEAFF
TGCAGCGTTGGGGCCAACCGGGGTGAAGCTTTCTTT
>.|TRBV6-1|TRBD1|TRBJ1-2
CASSELGQGRGYTF
TGTGCCAGCAGTGAACTGGGACAGGGCCGCGGCTACACCTTC
>.|TRBV5-6|TRBD2|TRBJ2-3
CASSLPGAGGPSDTQYF
TGTGCCAGCAGCCTGCCGGGAGCGGGGGGGCCTTCAGATACGCAGTATTTT
>.|TRBV6-5|.|TRBJ1-4
CASTPRSRRGEKLFF
TGTGCCAGCACCCCCCGGTCGAGACGGGGGGAAAAACTGTTTTTT
>.|TRBV18|TRBD1|TRBJ2-7
CASSLQGSTYEQYF
TGTGCCAGCTCCTTACAGGGGTCCACCTACGAGCAGTACTTC
>few|TRBV7-9|TRBD1|TRBJ1-4
CASGTGGMAGEKLFF
TGTGCCAGCGGGACAGGGGGCATGGCGGGCGAAAAACTGTTTTTT
>.|TRBV2|TRBD1|TRBJ1-1
CASRGPGGTGGAGYEAFF
TGTGCCAGCAGGGGCCCGGGAGGGACAGGGGGCGCCGGGTATGAAGCTTTCTTT
>.|TRBV11-2|TRBD2|TRBJ2-1
CASSLGLATYNEQFF
TGTGCCAGCAGCTTGGGACTAGCGACTTACAATGAGCAGTTCTTC
>.|TRBV11-2|TRBD1|TRBJ2-1
CASSLTGGNEQFF
TGTGCCAGCAGCTTGACAGGGGGCAATGAGCAGTTCTTC
>.|TRBV5-1|.|TRBJ1-1
CASSFNIGGRNEAFF
TGCGCCAGCAGCTTTAATATCGGGGGGAGGAATGAAGCTTTCTTT
>.|TRBV3-1/TRBV3-2|.|TRBJ2-4
CASSQYSSRNIQYF
TGTGCCAGCAGCCAGTATAGCAGTAGAAACATTCAGTACTTC
>.|TRBV7-2|.|TRBJ2-4
CASSRPHEVKNIQYF
TGTGCCAGCAGCCGCCCCCACGAGGTTAAAAACATTCAGTACTTC
>once|TRBV6-5|.|TRBJ1-2
CASSYSRDIGGYGYTF
TGTGCCAGCAGTTACTCCCGGGACATAGGGGGCTATGGCTACACCTTC
>.|TRBV5-1|.|TRBJ2-3
CASSLVLGGAADTQYF
TGCGCCAGCAGCTTGGTTCTAGGGGGGGCGGCAGATACGCAGTATTTT
>.|TRBV4-2|.|TRBJ2-1
CASSQDWTVDNEQFF
TGTGCCAGCAGCCAAGATTGGACAGTGGACAATGAGCAGTTCTTC
>.|TRBV2|.|TRBJ2-5
CASSGQGLQETQYF
TGTGCCAGCAGTGGGCAGGGCCTACAAGAGACCCAGTACTTC